The sequence of this T cell receptor beta chain was determined in a study of CXCR3-negative and CXCR3-positive naive CD8 T cells. The authors made the TRB cDNA libraries by 5' RACE using UMI labels. Each CDR3 protein gets one entry in TCRdb, which reprocessed the 5' RACE reads and gives no DNA. This sample carries tens of thousands of distinct CDR3 sequences, with 0.5% to 0.6% going to the ten biggest clones. Study conclusions and caveats: Naive cells used TRBV-TRBJ genes in much the same way whether CXCR3-negative or CXCR3-positive; memory cells did not. Naive cells positive for CXCR3 carried more hydrophobic TRB CDR3s than CXCR3-negative ones.

Concerning this clonotype itself: The antigen is undetermined.

In germline, CDR1 is MRHNA, CDR2 SNTAGT. The CDR3 has 14 amino acids. This chain uses TRBV6-4 with TRBJ2-2; there is no DNA to check the TCRdb D call of TRBD2. This TCR was sampled from a human donor in good health. Some clones in this sample may be carry-over from other donors' samples. Sequencing was carried out using naive CXCR3+ CD8+ T cells from blood. Subset defined: CD45RO-CCR7+CD27+CD95- naive CD8+ T cells expressing CXCR3 (TNR3+). CDR3 residues: CASSDGTSTGELFF.